The TCR beta chain under discussion was sequenced for a study of CD8 T cells in ankylosing spondylitis. Overall study findings and caveats: Characteristic, it appeared, of ankylosing spondylitis blood was a TCR beta motif of eight highly homologous variants.

The CDR3 has 13 residues. The ends were cut back, 5 bases at V and 3 bases at J, with 11 bases in the middle. CDR1 is SGHVS and CDR2 is FNYEAQ in the germline V gene. This clonotype was counted only a few times. Its antigen is undetermined. TCRdb redid the calling of the 5' RACE reads with MiXCR, one entry per CDR3 protein. The sample yields 250,000 or so distinct CDR3 sequences, 15% to 20% seen once. The receptor's source is a male donor with ankylosing spondylitis or in good health (not recorded which). The material sequenced was blood, either unsorted or a sorted T cell fraction (not recorded which). This rearrangement joins TRBV7-6 to TRBJ2-7, with a weak D call TRBD2 (6 bases). The CDR3 DNA follows: TGTGCCAGCAGCGTAGGGACTTACTACGAGCAGTACTTC. Translation: CASSVGTYYEQYF.